The present TCR beta chain was sequenced within a study of STAT5B mutations in CD4+ large granular lymphocyte leukemia. Study-level results: No patients shared main leukemic clonotypes, though approximately 26% appeared at low frequency elsewhere.

Here immunoSEQ multiplex PCR was the method, and the copy in TCRdb shows in-frame clones only, minus some. This sample has around 43,000 clones, with 80% to 90% found just once. In the case of this clone: What it binds is not known.

Germline V lookup: CDR1 LNHDA, CDR2 SQIVND (reference sequence). The CDR3 length is 14 residues. Trimming took 9 bases from V and 1 from J; bases not matched to a gene: 6. The specimen was CD4+ T cells from blood buffy coats. This receptor was taken from a human donor in good health. The chain uses TRBV19 and TRBJ1-3, with 7 bases that match TRBD1. The CDR3 region is CASVTGRSGNTIYF. CDR3 coding DNA: TGTGCCAGCGTGACAGGGAGGTCTGGAAACACCATATATTTT.